Listed below are T cell receptor beta chains from one sample, sequenced in a study of shared clonotypes between healthy human individuals. Profiled with immunoSEQ multiplex PCR; TCRdb holds only in-frame clones, not every one. Of about 2.3 million clones listed, over 85% are singletons. Sequencing was carried out using naive CD4+ T cells from PBMCs. The receptors stem from a man between 18 and 35 years old in good health. Some clones in this sample may be carry-over from other donors' samples. Both conserved end residues are part of each CDR3. A D gene is named only where the DNA matches it firmly. Clone size is stated in some rows and not others, as once, few, many or a class when expanded.

abundance | d_gene | j_gene | v_gene | CDR3aa | CDR3nt
- | - | TRBJ2-2 | TRBV7-2 | CASSLGRPTGELFF | TGTGCCAGCAGCTTAGGTCGGCCCACCGGGGAGCTGTTTTTT
- | - | TRBJ2-5 | TRBV29-1 | CSVEQGQWGETQYF | TGCAGCGTTGAACAGGGCCAATGGGGGGAGACCCAGTACTTC
- | - | TRBJ2-3 | TRBV2 | CASHSRGATDTQYF | TGTGCCAGCCATTCGAGGGGGGCAACAGATACGCAGTATTTT
- | - | TRBJ1-5 | TRBV21-1 | CATILNSNQPQHF | TGTGCCACCATACTTAATAGCAATCAGCCCCAGCATTTT
- | - | TRBJ2-7 | TRBV7-2 | CASSSDQTYEQYF | TGTGCCAGCAGCTCGGACCAAACCTACGAGCAGTACTTC
- | TRBD1 | TRBJ2-7 | TRBV18 | CASSLTQGSYEQYF | TGTGCCAGCTCACTTACACAGGGGTCCTACGAGCAGTACTTC
- | - | TRBJ2-2 | TRBV5-1 | CASSANLITPNTGELFF | TGCGCCAGCAGCGCTAACTTAATTACCCCGAACACCGGGGAGCTGTTTTTT
- | - | TRBJ2-5 | TRBV9 | CASSVDTVGATQYF | TGTGCCAGCAGCGTAGATACTGTGGGGGCCACCCAGTACTTC
- | - | TRBJ2-1 | TRBV28 | CACEAHNEQFF | TGTGCCTGCGAGGCCCACAATGAGCAGTTCTTC
- | - | TRBJ1-1 | TRBV30 | CARGGITNTEAFF | TGTGCCCGAGGGGGGATTACAAACACTGAAGCTTTCTTT
- | - | TRBJ2-5 | TRBV4-2 | CASSHGRVLSEQETQYF | TGTGCCAGCAGTCACGGGAGAGTTTTAAGCGAGCAAGAGACCCAGTACTTC
- | - | TRBJ2-1 | TRBV5-8 | CASSWGLAELYNEQFF | TGTGCCAGCAGCTGGGGGCTAGCGGAGCTCTACAATGAGCAGTTCTTC
once | TRBD1 | TRBJ1-3 | TRBV5-4 | CASSTGQVFSGNTIYF | TGTGCCAGCAGCACGGGACAGGTTTTCTCTGGAAACACCATATATTTT
- | - | TRBJ2-1 | TRBV7-9 | CASSYPPGRLRDEQFF | TGTGCCAGCAGCTACCCCCCTGGGCGCCTCAGGGATGAGCAGTTCTTC
- | - | TRBJ1-5 | TRBV4-3 | CASSQEMGPWGNQPQHF | TGCGCCAGCAGCCAAGAAATGGGGCCCTGGGGCAATCAGCCCCAGCATTTT
- | TRBD2 | TRBJ2-1 | TRBV7-3 | CASSPSGSYNEQFF | TGTGCCAGCAGCCCAAGCGGGAGCTACAATGAGCAGTTCTTC
- | - | TRBJ2-3 | TRBV19 | CASSLLGSTDTQYF | TGTGCCAGTAGTCTTCTCGGGAGCACAGATACGCAGTATTTT
once | TRBD2 | TRBJ2-7 | TRBV7-2 | CASSLTGAGRWGEQYF | TGTGCCAGCAGCTTAACGGGAGCGGGACGCTGGGGGGAGCAGTACTTC
- | - | TRBJ1-2 | TRBV6-1 | CASSETQRGAVYGYTF | TGTGCCAGCAGTGAGACCCAGCGAGGGGCCGTCTATGGCTACACCTTC
- | - | TRBJ2-3 | TRBV2 | CASRPQGSALTQYF | TGTGCCAGCAGGCCCCAGGGGTCGGCGCTTACGCAGTATTTT
once | TRBD2 | TRBJ2-3 | TRBV7-2 | CASSREGTDTQYF | TGTGCCAGCAGCCGGGAGGGCACAGATACGCAGTATTTT
- | - | TRBJ2-2 | TRBV29-1 | CSASGQGGNTGELFF | TGCAGCGCGAGTGGGCAGGGCGGTAACACCGGGGAGCTGTTTTTT
- | - | TRBJ2-7 | TRBV6-5 | CASSYTPGPQEQYF | TGTGCCAGCAGTTACACGCCGGGACCGCAAGAGCAGTACTTC
- | TRBD1 | TRBJ2-2 | TRBV18 | CASSPFGQGGTGELFF | TGTGCCAGCTCACCGTTCGGACAGGGAGGCACCGGGGAGCTGTTTTTT
- | TRBD1 | TRBJ2-7 | TRBV19 | CASRGGQGNFYEQYF | TGTGCCAGTAGGGGGGGACAGGGGAACTTCTACGAGCAGTACTTC
- | TRBD2 | TRBJ2-3 | TRBV5-6 | CASSLGILAGGTDTQYF | TGTGCCAGCAGCTTGGGGATTCTAGCGGGAGGCACAGATACGCAGTATTTT
- | TRBD1 | TRBJ1-4 | TRBV11-3 | CASSSTDRVGEKLFF | TGTGCCAGCAGCTCGACGGACAGGGTAGGAGAAAAACTGTTTTTT
- | - | TRBJ1-2 | TRBV7-9 | CASRSRRLGGYTF | TGTGCCAGCAGATCCCGCCGGCTGGGTGGCTACACCTTC
- | - | TRBJ2-3 | TRBV7-2 | CASSLEGLGLGTDTQYF | TGTGCCAGCAGCTTAGAGGGCCTCGGTCTTGGCACAGATACGCAGTATTTT
- | - | TRBJ2-2 | TRBV11-3 | CASSRYTGELFF | TGTGCCAGCAGTCGATACACCGGGGAGCTGTTTTTT
- | - | TRBJ2-3 | TRBV5-1 | CASSQRGDTQYF | TGCGCCAGCAGCCAACGGGGGGATACGCAGTATTTT
once | - | TRBJ1-6 | TRBV15 | CATSSSPRARPLHF | TGTGCCACCAGCAGTTCTCCCAGGGCGCGGCCCCTCCACTTT
- | - | TRBJ1-4 | TRBV5-1 | CASSFGGINEKLFF | TGCGCCAGCAGCTTCGGGGGGATAAATGAAAAACTGTTTTTT
- | TRBD1 | TRBJ2-7 | TRBV5-1 | CASRSTGVIYEQYF | TGCGCCAGCAGGTCTACAGGGGTTATTTACGAGCAGTACTTC
- | - | TRBJ2-5 | TRBV5-1 | CASSLLVDPTRTQYF | TGCGCCAGCAGCTTGCTCGTCGATCCCACGAGGACCCAGTACTTC
few | TRBD1 | TRBJ2-7 | TRBV4-1 | CASSQPGQGYEQYF | TGCGCCAGCAGCCAACCGGGACAGGGCTACGAGCAGTACTTC
- | - | TRBJ1-1 | TRBV15 | CATSSFPQGNTEAFF | TGTGCCACCAGCAGTTTCCCCCAGGGAAACACTGAAGCTTTCTTT